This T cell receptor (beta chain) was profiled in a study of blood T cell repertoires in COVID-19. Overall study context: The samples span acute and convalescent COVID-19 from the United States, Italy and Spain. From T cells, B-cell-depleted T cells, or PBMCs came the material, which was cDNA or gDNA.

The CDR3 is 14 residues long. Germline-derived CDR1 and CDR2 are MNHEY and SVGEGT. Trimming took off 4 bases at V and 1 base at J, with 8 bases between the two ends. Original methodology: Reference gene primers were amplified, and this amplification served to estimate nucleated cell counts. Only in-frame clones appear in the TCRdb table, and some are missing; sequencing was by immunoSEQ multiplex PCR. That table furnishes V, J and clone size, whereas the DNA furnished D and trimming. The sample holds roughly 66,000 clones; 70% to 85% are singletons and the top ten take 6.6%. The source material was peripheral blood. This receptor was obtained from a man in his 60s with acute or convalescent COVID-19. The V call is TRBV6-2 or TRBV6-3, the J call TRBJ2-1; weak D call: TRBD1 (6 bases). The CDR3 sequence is CASSLQGSYNEQFF. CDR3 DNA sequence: TGTGCCAGCAGTTTACAGGGTTCCTACAATGAGCAGTTCTTC.